Shown below are 13 T cell receptor beta chains from a single sample sequenced in a study of graft-versus-host responses after intestinal transplantation. Researchers processed graft tissue to release intraepithelial and lamina propria lymphocytes. Profiled with immunoSEQ multiplex PCR; TCRdb holds only in-frame clones, not every one. Here the sample spans 4,000 or so clones, about 74% being singletons. Sample: ileum tissue, taken around 340 days after intestinal transplantation. The source is a human patient who received an intestinal transplant, so some T cells may come from the graft donor.

The chain carries TRBV11-2 and TRBJ2-7, with 10 nucleotides matching TRBD2. The CDR3 contains 17 residues. From germline, CDR1 is SGHAT and CDR2 FQNNGV. V lost 1 base to trimming and J lost 0 bases; unmatched junction nucleotides: 6. CDR3 residues: CASSLASGGLSSYEQYF. Here the CDR3 DNA reads TGTGCCAGCAGCTTAGCTAGCGGGGGCCTAAGCTCCTACGAGCAGTACTTC.

The rearrangement links TRBV5-1 to TRBJ2-1; the D gene is possibly TRBD1 (6 bases). The germline V gene has CDR1 SGHRS and CDR2 YFSETQ. The CDR3 is made up of 13 amino acids. Deletions cut 3 bases from V and 5 bases from J, with 9 bases between. The CDR3 reads CASSSRGDNEQFF. The DNA for the CDR3 is TGCGCCAGCAGCTCCAGGGGAGACAATGAGCAGTTCTTC.

The gene calls are TRBV15 and TRBJ2-7; D remains unclear. The V gene lost 5 bases and the J gene lost 1 base, with 9 bases spanning the gap. Germline assignment: CDR1 LNHNV and CDR2 YYDKDF (reference sequence). This CDR3 is built from 13 residues. CDR3 loop: CATSPPGSYEQYF. CDR3 DNA sequence: TGTGCCACCAGCCCGCCCGGGTCCTACGAGCAGTACTTC.

This chain links TRBV15 with TRBJ2-4, with D unresolved. The V end was cut by 0 bases, the J end by 1 base, with 10 bases between. CDR1 LNHNV and CDR2 YYDKDF come from the germline V gene (reference sequence). The length of the CDR3 is 16 residues. As DNA, the CDR3 is TGTGCCACCAGCAGAGATGAGCGTTCGGCCAAAAACATTCAGTACTTC. Its protein product is CATSRDERSAKNIQYF.

This clone was counted once. The genes are TRBV30 and TRBJ2-6; D unclear. Germline CDR1 GTSNPN, CDR2 SVGIG (reference sequence). The ends were cut back, 2 bases at V and 1 base at J, with 15 bases in the middle. The CDR3 has 17 amino acids. CDR3 bases: TGTGCCTGGAGTATTTCCCGGGTTAGATCTGGGGCCAACGTCCTGACTTTC. The encoded protein is CAWSISRVRSGANVLTF.

The chain links TRBV7-8 to TRBJ2-2; D is unresolved. Germline V gene sequence: CDR1 SGHVS, CDR2 FQNEAQ. CDR3 length: 13 residues. Trimming shortened V by 2 bases and J by 3 bases, and 4 bases separated the two germline ends. The chain's CDR3 is CASSLRDTGELFF. CDR3 in DNA: TGTGCCAGCAGCTTACGAGACACCGGGGAGCTGTTTTTT.

This clone showed up just once. CDR3 sequence (DNA): TGTGCCAGTAGTACCAACAGCCTACTGAACTATGGCTACACCTTC. It yields the protein CASSTNSLLNYGYTF. The V and J genes are TRBV19 and TRBJ1-2, with D unclear. Germline CDR1 LNHDA, CDR2 SQIVND (reference sequence). The CDR3 runs to 15 residues. Trimming cost V 4 bases and J 2 bases, with 14 bases left between them.

V gene TRBV6-5 combines with J gene TRBJ2-2; 8 bases agree with TRBD1. V trimming: 2 bases; J trimming: 3 bases; junction bases outside the gene matches: 5. The CDR3 is 16 residues long. In germline, CDR1 is MNHEY, CDR2 SVGAGI. The CDR3 DNA follows: TGTGCCAGCAGTTACCGAGACAGGGGCGACACCGGGGAGCTGTTTTTT. It translates to CASSYRDRGDTGELFF.

The CDR3 coding sequence is TGCGCCAGCAGCTTGGGCGGGACAGGGGCGTCCTACGAGCAGTACTTC. Translated, it gives CASSLGGTGASYEQYF. The chain combines TRBV5-1 with TRBJ2-7; 10 bases line up with TRBD1. V gave up 0 bases and J gave up 1 base; unmatched junction bases: 4. Germline CDR1 is SGHRS and CDR2 is YFSETQ. The CDR3 has 16 residues.

This clone was detected only a few times. This rearrangement joins TRBV9 to TRBJ2-3, with 7 bases aligning to TRBD1. The V gene's germline CDR1 is SGDLS and CDR2 YYNGEE. Trimming cost V 1 base and J 2 bases; bases outside gene matches: 1. This CDR3 region has 14 residues. Here the CDR3 reads CASSVTGATDTQYF. CDR3 DNA: TGTGCCAGCAGCGTAACAGGGGCCACAGATACGCAGTATTTT.

This clone showed up just once. This chain joins TRBV5-1 and TRBJ2-5; D is unclear. The CDR3 has 13 amino acids. Trimming pared 5 bases from V and 5 bases from J, leaving 13 bases between. Germline CDR1 is SGHRS and CDR2 is YFSETQ. The CDR3 region has the DNA TGCGCCAGCAGATGGGCTTTTGCGGAGACCCAGTACTTC. Translation gives CASRWAFAETQYF.

The chain recombines TRBV7-3 with TRBJ1-1, with TRBD1 as a possible D gene (5 bases). V was clipped by 2 bases and J by 4 bases, with 14 bases between them. The CDR3 is 15 amino acids. Germline V gene sequence: CDR1 SGHTA, CDR2 FQGTGA. CDR3 nucleotide sequence: TGTGCCAGCAGCTTAGATTCGGGGGTGGGCACTGAAGCTTTCTTT. This codes for CASSLDSGVGTEAFF.

The gene calls are TRBV5-6 and TRBJ2-7; D is perhaps TRBD1 (5 bases). The germline V gene encodes CDR1 SGHDT and CDR2 YYEEEE. The V end lost 0 bases, the J end lost 7 bases, and 14 bases lay between the germline ends. The CDR3 loop spans 14 amino acids. The CDR3 loop is CASSLGQILWEQYF. DNA for the CDR3: TGTGCCAGCAGCTTGGGACAGATCCTCTGGGAGCAGTACTTC.